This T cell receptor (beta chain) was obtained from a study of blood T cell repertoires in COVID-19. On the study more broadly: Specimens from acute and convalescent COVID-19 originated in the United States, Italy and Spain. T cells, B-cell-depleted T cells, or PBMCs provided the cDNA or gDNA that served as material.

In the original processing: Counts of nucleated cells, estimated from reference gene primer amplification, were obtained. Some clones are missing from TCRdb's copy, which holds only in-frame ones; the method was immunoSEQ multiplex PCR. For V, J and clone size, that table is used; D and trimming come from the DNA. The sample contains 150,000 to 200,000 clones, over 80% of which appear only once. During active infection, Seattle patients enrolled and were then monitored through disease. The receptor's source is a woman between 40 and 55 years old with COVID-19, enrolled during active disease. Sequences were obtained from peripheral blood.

CDR3 coding DNA: TGTGCCAGTAGTATTTCTAGCGGAGGGCGAACCTACAATGAGCAGTTCTTC. Translating it yields CASSISSGGRTYNEQFF. The genes are TRBV19 and TRBJ2-1; TRBD2 aligns across 7 bases. The length of the CDR3 is 17 residues. Germline trimming cut 3 bases from V and 2 bases from J; bases unmatched to any gene: 10. The germline CDR1 and CDR2 sequences are LNHDA and SQIVND (reference sequence).